The source of this T cell receptor beta chain is a study of patients and donors after allogeneic stem cell transplantation. TCRdb re-derived calls from the RT-PCR reads in MiXCR, one entry per CDR3 protein. The sample yields about 25,000 distinct CDR3 sequences, about 45% seen once. CDR1 LGHDT and CDR2 YNNKEL come from the germline V gene (reference sequence). The CDR3 is 14 amino acids. The trim removed 1 base at V and 12 bases at J, leaving 4 bases unmatched. The clonotype comes from a human donor who was either an allogeneic HSCT recipient or a stem cell or donor lymphocyte infusion donor (not recorded which). It is not recorded whose cells these are; they may come from a transplant donor. The source material was blood, either unsorted or a sorted T cell fraction (not recorded which). The chain recombines TRBV3-1 with TRBJ2-1, with 12 bases lining up with TRBD2. The CDR3 sequence: CASSQGLAGATQFF. The CDR3 DNA follows: TGTGCCAGCAGCCAAGGACTAGCGGGGGCGACGCAGTTCTTC.